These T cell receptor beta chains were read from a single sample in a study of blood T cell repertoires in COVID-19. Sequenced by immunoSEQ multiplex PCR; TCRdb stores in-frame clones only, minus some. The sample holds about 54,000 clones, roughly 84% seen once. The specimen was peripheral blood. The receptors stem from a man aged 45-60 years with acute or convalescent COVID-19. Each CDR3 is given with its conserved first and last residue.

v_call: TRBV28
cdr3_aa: CASSSPLGGFLSNQPQHF

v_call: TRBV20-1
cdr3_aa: CSASRLGVSYEQYF

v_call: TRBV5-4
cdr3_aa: CASRWTGRNYGYTF

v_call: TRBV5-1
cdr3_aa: CASSQGTSGGSSYNEQFF

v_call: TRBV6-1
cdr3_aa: CASSDLRLSSQPQHF

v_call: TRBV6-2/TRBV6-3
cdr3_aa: CASSPVRELETQYF

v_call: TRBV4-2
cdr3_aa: CASSQDGGGSTDTQYF

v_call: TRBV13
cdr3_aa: CASSPGLGTEAFF

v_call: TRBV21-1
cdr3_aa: CASSNRTGSDEQFF

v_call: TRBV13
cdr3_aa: CASSLRDSYSGNTIYF

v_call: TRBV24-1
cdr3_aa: CATREQGGVTEAFF

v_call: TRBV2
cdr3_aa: CASSVLTGINEKLFF

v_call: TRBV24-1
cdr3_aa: CATSGGLKGSDTQYF

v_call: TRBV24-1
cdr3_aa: CATSDRDGQPQHF

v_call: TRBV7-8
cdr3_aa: CASSSRGSYEQYF

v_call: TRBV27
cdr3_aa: CASSLTPLQGEQYF

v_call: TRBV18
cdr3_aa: CASSRDRDGYEQYF

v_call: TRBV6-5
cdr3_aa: CASSYSTGANEKLFF

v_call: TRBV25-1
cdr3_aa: CASSDVGGQGAPNTEAFF

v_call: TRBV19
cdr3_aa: CASRVIAGGPRELFF

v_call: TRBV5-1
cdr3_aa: CASSPGTSGDNEQFF

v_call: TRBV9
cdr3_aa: CASSVDRGTGSPLHF

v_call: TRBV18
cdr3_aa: CASSRGVETQYF

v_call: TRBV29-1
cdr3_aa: CSAGQGVMNEQFF

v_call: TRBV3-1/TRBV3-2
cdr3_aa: CASSQDAVRNSPLHF

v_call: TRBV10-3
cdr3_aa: CAISDRDKLPYGYTF

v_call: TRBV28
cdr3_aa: CASSLPRSSVNTEAFF

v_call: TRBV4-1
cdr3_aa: CASSQGQGYEQFF

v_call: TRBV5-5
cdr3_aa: CASSLGLAGGSIYEQYF

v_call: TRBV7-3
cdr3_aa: CASSSDRLNTGELFF

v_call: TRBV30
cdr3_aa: CAWSVRDSQPQHF

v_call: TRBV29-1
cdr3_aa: CSVERDTDTQYF

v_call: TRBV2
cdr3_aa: CASSVTGVMYEQYF

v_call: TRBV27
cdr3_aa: CASSLSGAQKNSPLHF

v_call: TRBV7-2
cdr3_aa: CASSLATRGNEQFF

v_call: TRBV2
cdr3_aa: CASTYNGQGADTQYF

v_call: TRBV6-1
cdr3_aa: CASSDGQGPSYEQYF

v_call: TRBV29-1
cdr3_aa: CSVVRRAAGPLANEQFF

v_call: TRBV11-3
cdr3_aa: CASSLGGSYNEQFF

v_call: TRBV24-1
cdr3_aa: CATSDQGGQETQYF

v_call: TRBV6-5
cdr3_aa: CASSYGTANTEAFF

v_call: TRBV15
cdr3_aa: CATSKDRDTEAFF

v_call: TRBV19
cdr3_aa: CASSLSHNEQFF